Below, 8 T cell receptor beta chains from the same sample are listed, as sequenced in a study of cytomegalovirus exposure and HLA in healthy donors. The study ran its PCR with 60 Vbeta and 13 Jbeta primers. Assay: immunoSEQ multiplex PCR; the TCRdb copy retains only in-frame clones and omits some. Here the sample spans some 170,000 clones, 81% being singletons. The specimen was PBMCs. The receptors originated from a woman aged 45 to 65 in good health and CMV-seronegative.

This sequence joins TRBV7-9 and TRBJ2-5, with D possibly TRBD1 on 6 matching bases. Germline CDR1 is SEHNR and CDR2 is FQNEAQ (reference sequence). This CDR3 region has 14 residues. The ends were cut back, 5 bases at V and 3 bases at J, with 13 bases in the middle. CDR3 nucleotide sequence: TGTGCCAGCAGCCCGCGGAACAGGGAAGAGACCCAGTACTTC. Translating gives CASSPRNREETQYF.

The chain couples TRBV18 to TRBJ2-1, with 10 bases identical to TRBD2. Germline V gene lookup returns CDR1 KGHSH and CDR2 LQKENI. This CDR3 contains 16 residues. J lost 0 bases, V lost 3 bases, and 2 bases had no gene match. The CDR3 loop is CASSPASGSSYNEQFF. CDR3 sequence (DNA): TGTGCCAGCTCACCTGCTAGCGGGAGCTCCTACAATGAGCAGTTCTTC.

This rearrangement joins TRBV19 to TRBJ2-1, with 11 bases matching TRBD2. The ends lost 6 bases at V and 5 bases at J; junction bases unmatched: 3. The CDR3 is 14 amino acids. Per the germline V gene, CDR1 is LNHDA and CDR2 is SQIVND (reference sequence). Here the CDR3 reads CASRPLAGDNEQFF. The CDR3 nucleotides read TGTGCCAGTAGGCCACTAGCGGGAGACAATGAGCAGTTCTTC.

The sample holds a few counts of this clone. CDR3: CSVERARGLGEAFF. In nucleotides, the CDR3 is TGCAGCGTTGAAAGGGCCAGGGGGCTGGGTGAAGCTTTCTTT. The rearrangement links TRBV29-1 to TRBJ1-1; 8 bases fit TRBD1. This CDR3 contains 14 residues. Looked up from germline, CDR1 is SQVTM and CDR2 is ANQGSEA. After removal of 2 bases from V and 7 bases from J, the junction contained 9 bases not matched to a gene.

V is TRBV27 and J is TRBJ1-1, with no clear D. The CDR3 runs 14 residues. Trimming took 5 bases from V and 3 from J, leaving 13 bases between them. Looked up from germline, CDR1 is MNHEY and CDR2 is SMNVEV (reference sequence). CDR3 sequence (DNA): TGTGCCAGCAGTCCCGATGCGGGCGACACTGAAGCTTTCTTT. This encodes CASSPDAGDTEAFF.

V and J are TRBV27 and TRBJ1-1; a weak D match, TRBD1 (5 bases). The CDR3 totals 16 residues. In germline, CDR1 is MNHEY, CDR2 SMNVEV (reference sequence). Trimming took 1 base from V and 0 from J, leaving 12 bases between them. The CDR3 nucleotides read TGTGCCAGCAGTTTATTCGACAGTATCATGAACACTGAAGCTTTCTTT. Amino acids: CASSLFDSIMNTEAFF.

This chain connects TRBV14 to TRBJ2-7, with 8 bases aligning to TRBD1. CDR1 and CDR2 from the germline V gene are SGHDN and FVKESK. The V and J ends lost 2 bases and 4 bases, in that order; junction bases with no gene match: 7. This CDR3 has 15 residues. The CDR3 sequence: CASSQTGQGNYEQYF. DNA for the CDR3: TGTGCCAGCAGCCAAACCGGACAGGGAAATTACGAGCAGTACTTC.

V gene TRBV9 combines with J gene TRBJ1-1; TRBD1 is a possible D gene (5 bases). CDR1 is SGDLS and CDR2 is YYNGEE in the germline V gene. V shed 4 bases and J shed 2 bases, with 15 bases lying between them. The CDR3 spans 15 residues. Here the CDR3 reads CASSPRGGVNTEAFF. CDR3 nucleotides: TGTGCCAGCAGCCCACGGGGGGGGGTAAACACTGAAGCTTTCTTT.